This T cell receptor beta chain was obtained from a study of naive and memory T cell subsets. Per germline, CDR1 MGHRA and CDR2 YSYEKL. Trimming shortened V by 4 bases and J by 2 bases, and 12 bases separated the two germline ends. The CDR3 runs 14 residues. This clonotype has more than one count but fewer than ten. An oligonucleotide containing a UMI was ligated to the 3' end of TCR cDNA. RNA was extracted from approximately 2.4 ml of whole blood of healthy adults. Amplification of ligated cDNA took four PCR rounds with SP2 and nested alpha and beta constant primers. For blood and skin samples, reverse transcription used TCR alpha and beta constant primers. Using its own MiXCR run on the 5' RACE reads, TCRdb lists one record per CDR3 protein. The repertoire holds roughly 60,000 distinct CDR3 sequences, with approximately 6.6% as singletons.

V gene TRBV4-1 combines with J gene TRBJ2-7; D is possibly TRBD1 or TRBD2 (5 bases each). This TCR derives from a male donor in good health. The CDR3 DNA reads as TGCGCCAGCAGCCCCACCCGGGACGCCTACGAGCAGTACTTC. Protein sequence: CASSPTRDAYEQYF.